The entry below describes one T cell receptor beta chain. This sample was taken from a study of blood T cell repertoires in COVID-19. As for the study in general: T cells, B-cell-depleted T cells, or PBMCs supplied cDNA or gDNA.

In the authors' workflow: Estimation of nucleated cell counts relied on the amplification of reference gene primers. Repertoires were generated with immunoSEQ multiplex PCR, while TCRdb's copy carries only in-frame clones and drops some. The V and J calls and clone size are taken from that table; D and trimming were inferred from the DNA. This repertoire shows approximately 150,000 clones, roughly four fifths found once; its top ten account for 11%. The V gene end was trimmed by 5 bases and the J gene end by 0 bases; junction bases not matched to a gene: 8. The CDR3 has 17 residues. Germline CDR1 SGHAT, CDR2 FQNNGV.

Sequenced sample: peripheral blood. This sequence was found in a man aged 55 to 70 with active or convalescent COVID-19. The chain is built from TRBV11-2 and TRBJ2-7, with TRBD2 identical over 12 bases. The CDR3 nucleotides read TGTGCCAGCAGCAGAGGACTAGCGGGGTCTACCTCCTACGAGCAGTACTTC. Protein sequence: CASSRGLAGSTSYEQYF.